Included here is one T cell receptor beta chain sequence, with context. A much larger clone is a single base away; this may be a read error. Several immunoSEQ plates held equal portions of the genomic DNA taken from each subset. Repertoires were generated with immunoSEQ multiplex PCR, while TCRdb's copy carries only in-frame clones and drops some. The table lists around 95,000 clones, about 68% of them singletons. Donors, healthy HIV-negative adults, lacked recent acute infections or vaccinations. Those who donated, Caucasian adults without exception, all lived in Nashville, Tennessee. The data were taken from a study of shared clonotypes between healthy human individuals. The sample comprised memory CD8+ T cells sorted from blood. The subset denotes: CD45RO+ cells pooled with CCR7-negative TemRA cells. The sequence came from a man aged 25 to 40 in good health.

The CDR3 sequence is CASSRGDTEAFF. The CDR3 coding sequence is TGTGCCAGCAGTCGAGGGGACACTGAAGCTTTCTTT. The chain recombines TRBV27 with TRBJ1-1; a weak D match, TRBD1 (5 bases). Trimming stripped 5 bases from V and 3 bases from J, with 7 bases between. The germline gives CDR1 MNHEY, CDR2 SMNVEV (reference sequence). The CDR3 length is 12 residues.